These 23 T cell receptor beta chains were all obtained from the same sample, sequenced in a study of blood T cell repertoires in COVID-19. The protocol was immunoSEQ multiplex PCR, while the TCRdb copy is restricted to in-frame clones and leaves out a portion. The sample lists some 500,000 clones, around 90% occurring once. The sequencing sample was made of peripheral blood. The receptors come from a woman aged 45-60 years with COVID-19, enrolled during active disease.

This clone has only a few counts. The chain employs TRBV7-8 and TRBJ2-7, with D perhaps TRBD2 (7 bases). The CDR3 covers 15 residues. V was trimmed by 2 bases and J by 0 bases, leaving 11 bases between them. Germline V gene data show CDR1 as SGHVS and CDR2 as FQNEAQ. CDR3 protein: CASSLSGGHSYEQYF. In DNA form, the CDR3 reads TGTGCCAGCAGCTTATCCGGGGGGCACTCCTACGAGCAGTACTTC. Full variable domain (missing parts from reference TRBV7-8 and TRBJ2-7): GAGVSQSPRYKVAKRGQDVALRCDPISGHVSLFWYQQALGQGPEFLTYFQNEAQLDKSGLPSDRFFAERPEGSVSTLKIQRTQQEDSAVYLCASSLSGGHSYEQYFGPGTRLTVT.

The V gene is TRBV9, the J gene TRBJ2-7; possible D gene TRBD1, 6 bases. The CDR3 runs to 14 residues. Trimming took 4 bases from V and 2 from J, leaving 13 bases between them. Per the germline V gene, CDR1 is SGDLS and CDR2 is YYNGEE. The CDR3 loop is CASSPQQGPYEQYF. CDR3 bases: TGTGCCAGCAGCCCTCAACAGGGCCCCTACGAGCAGTACTTC.

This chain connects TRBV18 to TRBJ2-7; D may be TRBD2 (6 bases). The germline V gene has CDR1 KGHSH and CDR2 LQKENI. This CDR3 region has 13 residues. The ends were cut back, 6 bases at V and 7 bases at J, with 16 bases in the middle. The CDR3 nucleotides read TGTGCCAGCTCCCCCTCGAGGGCGGGGGAGCAGTACTTC. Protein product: CASSPSRAGEQYF.

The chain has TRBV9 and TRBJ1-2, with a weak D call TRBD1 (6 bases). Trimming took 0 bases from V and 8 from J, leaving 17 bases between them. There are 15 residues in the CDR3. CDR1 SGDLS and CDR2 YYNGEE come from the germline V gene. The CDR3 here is CASSVDEGAGEGYTF. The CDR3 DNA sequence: TGTGCCAGCAGCGTAGATGAAGGGGCAGGGGAGGGCTACACCTTC.

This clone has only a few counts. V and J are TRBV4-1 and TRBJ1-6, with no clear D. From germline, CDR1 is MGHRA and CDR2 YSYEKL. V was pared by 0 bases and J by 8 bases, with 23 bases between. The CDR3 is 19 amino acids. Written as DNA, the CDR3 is TGCGCCAGCAGCCAAGATCTACGGGTTGTGGCTGCGGCGGATTCACCCCTCCACTTT. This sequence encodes CASSQDLRVVAAADSPLHF.

The CDR3 DNA sequence: TGTGCCAGCAGTCCACCCCTCTTACTGAATGAGCAGTTCTTC. As protein: CASSPPLLLNEQFF. The genes are TRBV6-5 and TRBJ2-1; the D is unclear. The CDR3 contains 14 residues. Germline V lookup: CDR1 MNHEY, CDR2 SVGAGI. The V gene lost 5 bases and the J gene lost 7 bases, with 15 bases spanning the gap.

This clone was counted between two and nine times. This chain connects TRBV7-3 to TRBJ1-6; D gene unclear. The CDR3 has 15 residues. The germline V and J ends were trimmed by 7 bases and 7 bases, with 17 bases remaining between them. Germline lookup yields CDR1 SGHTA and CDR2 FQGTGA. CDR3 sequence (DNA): TGTGCCAGCACCTCTCTCGAGGAGGCGAATTCACCCCTCCACTTT. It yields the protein CASTSLEEANSPLHF.

CDR3 coding DNA: TGTGCCAGCAGCTTTGAGGCCGGGGGGCAGTACTTC. Protein: CASSFEAGGQYF. The J gene is TRBJ2-7, the V gene TRBV7-9, with D possibly matching TRBD2 (6 bases). The CDR3 is 12 amino acids. Germline-derived CDR1 and CDR2 are SEHNR and FQNEAQ (reference sequence). Trimming took 3 bases from V and 9 from J, leaving 12 bases between them. The variable domain in full, with the rest retrieved from reference TRBV7-9 and TRBJ2-7, is DTGVSQNPRHKITKRGQNVTFRCDPISEHNRLYWYRQTLGQGPEFLTYFQNEAQLEKSRLLSDRFSAERPKGSFSTLEIQRTEQGDSAMYLCASSFEAGGQYFGPGTRLTVT.

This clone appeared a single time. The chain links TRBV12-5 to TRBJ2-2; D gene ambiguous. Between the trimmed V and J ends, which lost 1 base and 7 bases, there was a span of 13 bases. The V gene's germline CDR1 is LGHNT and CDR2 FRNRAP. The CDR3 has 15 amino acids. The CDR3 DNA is TGTGCTAGTGGTTTGGGCCTCCCACAACACGGGGAGCTGTTTTTT. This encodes CASGLGLPQHGELFF.

This CDR3 reads CASHGGQGAGLAKNIQYF. The CDR3 coding sequence is TGTGCCAGTCATGGAGGGCAGGGTGCGGGGTTAGCCAAAAACATTCAGTACTTC. The V call is TRBV19, the J call TRBJ2-4; tentative D call: TRBD2 (6 bases). Between the trimmed V and J ends, which lost 8 bases and 0 bases, there was a span of 23 bases. Germline V gene sequence: CDR1 LNHDA, CDR2 SQIVND (reference sequence). This CDR3 has 18 amino acids.

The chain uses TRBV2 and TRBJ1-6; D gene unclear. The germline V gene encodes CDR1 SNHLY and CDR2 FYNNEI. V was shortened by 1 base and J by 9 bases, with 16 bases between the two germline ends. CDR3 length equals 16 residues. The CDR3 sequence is CASSEEQTVFPSPLHF. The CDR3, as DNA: TGTGCCAGCAGTGAAGAACAGACGGTATTCCCTTCACCCCTCCACTTT.

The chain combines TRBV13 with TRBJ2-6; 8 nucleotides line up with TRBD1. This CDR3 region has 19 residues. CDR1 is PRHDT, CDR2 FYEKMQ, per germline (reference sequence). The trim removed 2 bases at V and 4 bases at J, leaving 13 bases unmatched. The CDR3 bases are TGTGCCAGCAGCTTATGCCCGTCGACAGGGGCAGCCGGGGCCAACGTCCTGACTTTC. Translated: CASSLCPSTGAAGANVLTF. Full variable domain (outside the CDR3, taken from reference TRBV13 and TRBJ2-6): AAGVIQSPRHLIKEKRETATLKCYPIPRHDTVYWYQQGPGQDPQFLISFYEKMQSDKGSIPDRFSAQQFSDYHSELNMSSLELGDSALYFCASSLCPSTGAAGANVLTFGAGSRLTVL.

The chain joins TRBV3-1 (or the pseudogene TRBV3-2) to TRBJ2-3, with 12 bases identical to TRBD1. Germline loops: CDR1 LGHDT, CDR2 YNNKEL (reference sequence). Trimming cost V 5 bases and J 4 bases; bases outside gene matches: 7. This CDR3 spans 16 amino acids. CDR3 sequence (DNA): TGTGCCAGCAGCTCGAAAAGGGACAGGGGGCCAGATACGCAGTATTTT. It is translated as CASSSKRDRGPDTQYF.

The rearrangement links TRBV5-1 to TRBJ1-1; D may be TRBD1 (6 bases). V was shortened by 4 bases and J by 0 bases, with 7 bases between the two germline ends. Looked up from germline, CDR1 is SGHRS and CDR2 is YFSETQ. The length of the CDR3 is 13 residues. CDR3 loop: CASSHRVNTEAFF. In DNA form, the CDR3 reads TGCGCCAGCAGCCACAGGGTGAACACTGAAGCTTTCTTT.

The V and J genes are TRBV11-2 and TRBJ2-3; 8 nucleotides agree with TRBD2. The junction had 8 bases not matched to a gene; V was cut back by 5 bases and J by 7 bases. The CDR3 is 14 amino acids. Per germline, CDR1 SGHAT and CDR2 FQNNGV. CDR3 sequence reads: CASSLGGVGNTQYF. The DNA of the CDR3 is TGTGCCAGCAGCCTCGGGGGGGTGGGAAATACGCAGTATTTT.

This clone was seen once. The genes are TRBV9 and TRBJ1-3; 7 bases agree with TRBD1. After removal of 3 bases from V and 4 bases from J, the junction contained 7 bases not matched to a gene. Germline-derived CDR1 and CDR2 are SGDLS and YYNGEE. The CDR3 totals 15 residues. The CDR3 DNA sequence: TGTGCCAGCAGCGGAGGGACAGCCCAAGGAAACACCATATATTTT. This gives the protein CASSGGTAQGNTIYF.

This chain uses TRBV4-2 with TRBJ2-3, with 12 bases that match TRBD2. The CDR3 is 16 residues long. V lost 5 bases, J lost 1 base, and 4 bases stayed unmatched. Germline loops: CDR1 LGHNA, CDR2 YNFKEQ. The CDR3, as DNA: TGTGCCAGCAGCATACGACTAGCGGGGGGCACAGATACGCAGTATTTT. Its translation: CASSIRLAGGTDTQYF.

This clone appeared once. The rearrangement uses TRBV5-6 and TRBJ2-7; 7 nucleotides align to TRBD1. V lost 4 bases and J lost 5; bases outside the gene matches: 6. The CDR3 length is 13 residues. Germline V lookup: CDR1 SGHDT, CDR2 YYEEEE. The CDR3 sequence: CASSPETGNEQYF. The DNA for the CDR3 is TGTGCCAGCAGCCCCGAGACAGGGAACGAGCAGTACTTC.

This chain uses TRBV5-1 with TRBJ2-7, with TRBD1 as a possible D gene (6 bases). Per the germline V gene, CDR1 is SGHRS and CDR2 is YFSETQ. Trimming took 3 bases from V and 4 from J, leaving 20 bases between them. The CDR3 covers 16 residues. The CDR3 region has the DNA TGCGCCAGCAGCTACACGCCAGGGGCTCGATCTTACGAGCAGTACTTC. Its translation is CASSYTPGARSYEQYF.

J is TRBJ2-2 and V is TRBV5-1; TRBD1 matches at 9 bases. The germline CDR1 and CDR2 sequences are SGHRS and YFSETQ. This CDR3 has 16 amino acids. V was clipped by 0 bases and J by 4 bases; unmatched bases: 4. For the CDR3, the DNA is TGCGCCAGCAGCTTGGAAGGACAGGGGTCCACCGGGGAGCTGTTTTTT. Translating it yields CASSLEGQGSTGELFF.

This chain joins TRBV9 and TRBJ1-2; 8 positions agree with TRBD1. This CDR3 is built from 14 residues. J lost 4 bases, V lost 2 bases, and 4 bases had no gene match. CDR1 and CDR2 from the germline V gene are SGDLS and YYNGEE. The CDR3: CASSVGQGGYGYTF. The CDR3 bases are TGTGCCAGCAGCGTCGGACAGGGCGGCTATGGCTACACCTTC.

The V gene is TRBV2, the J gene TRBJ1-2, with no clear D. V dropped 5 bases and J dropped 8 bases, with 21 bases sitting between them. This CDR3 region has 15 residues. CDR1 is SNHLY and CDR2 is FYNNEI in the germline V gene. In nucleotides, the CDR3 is TGTGCCAGCAGTAAAACGGGAGACCCAGTAGGGGGCTACACCTTC. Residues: CASSKTGDPVGGYTF.

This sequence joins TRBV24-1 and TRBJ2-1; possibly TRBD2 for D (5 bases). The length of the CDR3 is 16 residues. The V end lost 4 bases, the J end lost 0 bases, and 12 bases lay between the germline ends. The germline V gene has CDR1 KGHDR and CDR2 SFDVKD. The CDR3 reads CATSDPRGSSYNEQFF. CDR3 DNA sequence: TGTGCCACCAGTGACCCCCGGGGTAGCTCCTACAATGAGCAGTTCTTC.